This T cell receptor (beta chain) was identified during a study of blood T cell repertoires in COVID-19. Overall study: Sites in the United States, Italy and Spain provided acute and convalescent COVID-19 samples. PBMCs, B-cell-depleted T cells, or T cells were the source of the cDNA or gDNA that made up the material.

Each participant's cohort was designated according to participant-reported clinical history. Cohort 3 recovery required two negative PCRs, clearance, or symptom resolution. The CDR3 runs 14 residues. Trimming cost V 2 bases and J 4 bases, with 9 bases left between them. The germline gives CDR1 MNHEY, CDR2 SVGAGI. Sequencing was performed with immunoSEQ multiplex PCR; in TCRdb, only in-frame clones are kept and a portion is missing. The sample lists 150,000 to 200,000 clones, 75% to 85% occurring once. The TCR originated in a man aged 40-49 years who had recovered from COVID-19. The chain links TRBV6-5 to TRBJ1-3, with TRBD1 as a possible D gene (6 bases). Input material: PBMCs or T cells enriched from blood (not recorded which). CDR3 loop: CASSYDGQGNTIYF. CDR3 DNA sequence: TGTGCCAGCAGTTACGACGGACAGGGAAACACCATATATTTT.